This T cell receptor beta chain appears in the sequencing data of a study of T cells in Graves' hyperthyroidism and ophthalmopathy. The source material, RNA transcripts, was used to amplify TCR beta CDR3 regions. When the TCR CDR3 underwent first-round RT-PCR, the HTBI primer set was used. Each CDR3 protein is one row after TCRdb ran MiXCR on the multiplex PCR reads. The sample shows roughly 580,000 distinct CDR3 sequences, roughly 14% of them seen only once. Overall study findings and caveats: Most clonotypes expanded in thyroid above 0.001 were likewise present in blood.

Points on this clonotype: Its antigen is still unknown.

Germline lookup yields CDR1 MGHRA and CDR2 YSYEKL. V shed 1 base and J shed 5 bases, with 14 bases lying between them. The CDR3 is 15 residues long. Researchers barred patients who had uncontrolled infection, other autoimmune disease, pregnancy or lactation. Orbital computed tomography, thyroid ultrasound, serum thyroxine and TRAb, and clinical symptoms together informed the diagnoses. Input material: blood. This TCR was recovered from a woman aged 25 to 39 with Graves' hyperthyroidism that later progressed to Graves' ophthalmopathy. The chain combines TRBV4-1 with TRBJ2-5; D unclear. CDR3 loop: CASSQVGSPSETQYF. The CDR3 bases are TGCGCCAGCAGCCAAGTGGGATCCCCCTCCGAGACCCAGTACTTC.